This TCR beta chain was captured by sequencing in a study of PD-1 blockade in classical Hodgkin lymphoma. TCRdb's copy holds only in-frame clones and misses some; the assay was immunoSEQ multiplex PCR. The sample records about 4,000 clones, approximately 70% being singletons. Specified time point: cycle 4 day 1 (C4D1), after 5 to 7 weeks of nivolumab. Each and every patient relapsed after autologous stem cell transplantation, and patients got differing brentuximab vedotin exposure. Study-wide points: What drove the repertoire differences, possibly disease activity or prior therapy, has not been defined. Patients were excluded if nivolumab began under 1 year after ASCT (the autologous transplant). Newly diagnosed patients had diversity similar to the baseline diversity of complete responders.

With regard to this clone: Its specificity is unknown.

The source is a human donor with classical Hodgkin lymphoma. The specimen comprised peripheral blood mononuclear cells (PBMCs), sampled before the fourth cycle of nivolumab.

CDR3 nucleotide sequence: TGTGCCAGCAGCCAATCACAGGATTTTGTTTCTGGGGCCAACGTCCTGACTTTC. Its translation: CASSQSQDFVSGANVLTF. The chain combines TRBV14 with TRBJ2-6; tentatively, D is TRBD1 (5 bases). The CDR3 runs to 18 residues. In germline, CDR1 is SGHDN, CDR2 FVKESK. V was cut by 2 bases and J by 1 base, with 15 bases left in between.